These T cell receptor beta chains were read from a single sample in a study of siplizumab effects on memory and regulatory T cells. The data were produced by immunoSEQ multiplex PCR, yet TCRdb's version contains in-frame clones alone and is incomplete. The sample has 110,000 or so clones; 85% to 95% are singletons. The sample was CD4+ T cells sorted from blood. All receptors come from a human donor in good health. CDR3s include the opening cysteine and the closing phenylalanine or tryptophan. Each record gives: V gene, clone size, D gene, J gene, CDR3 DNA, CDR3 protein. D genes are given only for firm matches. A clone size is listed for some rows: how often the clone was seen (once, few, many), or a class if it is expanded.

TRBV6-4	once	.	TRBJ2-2	TGTGCCAGCAGCCTGACTAGTGTATCCACCGGGGAGCTGTTTTTT	CASSLTSVSTGELFF
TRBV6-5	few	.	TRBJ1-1	TGTGCCAGCACCGAGACAGCAGACACTGAAGCTTTCTTT	CASTETADTEAFF
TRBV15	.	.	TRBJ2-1	TGTGCCACCAGCAGAAGGACAGTTTCCCATGAGCAGTTCTTC	CATSRRTVSHEQFF
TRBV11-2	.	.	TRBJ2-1	TGTGCCAGCAGCTTACAACAGGGGAGGAATGAGCAGTTCTTC	CASSLQQGRNEQFF
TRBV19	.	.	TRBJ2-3	TGTGCCAGTAGCCTAAACAGGAATACAGATACGCAGTATTTT	CASSLNRNTDTQYF
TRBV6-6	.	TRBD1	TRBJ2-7	TGTGCCAGCAGCTCACGGGACAGGGGGCGGGAGCAGTACTTC	CASSSRDRGREQYF
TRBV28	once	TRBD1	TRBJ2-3	TGTGCCACACAAACTTTACGGGGGACAGGGGTGGGAGATACGCAGTATTTT	CATQTLRGTGVGDTQYF
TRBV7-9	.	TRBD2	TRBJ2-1	TGTGCCAGCAGCTTAGTTCGCGGGAGGGTGATCAATGAGCAGTTCTTC	CASSLVRGRVINEQFF
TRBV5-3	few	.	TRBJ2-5	TGTGCCAGAAGCTTTCGGGAGACCCAGTACTTC	CARSFRETQYF
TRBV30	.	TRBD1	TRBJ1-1	TGTGCCTTGACAGGGTGGGGGAACACTGAAGCTTTCTTT	CALTGWGNTEAFF
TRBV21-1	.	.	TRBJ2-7	TGTGCCAGCAGCAAAAGGGGGCAGGGGGCCTTCTACGAGCAGTACTTC	CASSKRGQGAFYEQYF
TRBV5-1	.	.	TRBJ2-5	TGCGCCAGCAGCTTGGCCCCGGGGCCCCAGTACTTC	CASSLAPGPQYF
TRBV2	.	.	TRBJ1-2	TGTGCCAGCAGTTCGACAGCCTCCGATAACTATGGCTACACCTTC	CASSSTASDNYGYTF
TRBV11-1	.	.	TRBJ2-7	TGTGCCAGCAGCCTCACACGGGACAAGGGGAACGAGCAGTACTTC	CASSLTRDKGNEQYF
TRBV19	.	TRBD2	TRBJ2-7	TGTGCCAGCAGCGGGGCAAGCTCCTACGAGCAGTACTTC	CASSGASSYEQYF
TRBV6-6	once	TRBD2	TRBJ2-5	TGTGCCAGCAGTTACTCGATAGCGGGAGGCGGAGAGACCCAGTACTTC	CASSYSIAGGGETQYF
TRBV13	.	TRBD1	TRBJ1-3	TGTGCCAGCAGATACCGGGACAGAGGAAACACCATATATTTT	CASRYRDRGNTIYF
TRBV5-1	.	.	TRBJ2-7	TGCGCCAGCAGCCCCCTAGCAGGGGCGTCCTACGAGCAGTACTTC	CASSPLAGASYEQYF
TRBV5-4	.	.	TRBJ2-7	TGTGCCAGCAGTCATGACAGCTACGAGCAGTACTTC	CASSHDSYEQYF
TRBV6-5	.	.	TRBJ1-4	TGTGCCAGCAGTTATAGTATCGGTGAAAAACTGTTTTTT	CASSYSIGEKLFF
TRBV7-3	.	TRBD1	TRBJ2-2	TGTGCCAGCAGCACGACAGGGGGTAACACCGGGGAGCTGTTTTTT	CASSTTGGNTGELFF
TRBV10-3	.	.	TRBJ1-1	TGTGCCATCAGCAGGACAGTCAGGACTGAAGCTTTCTTT	CAISRTVRTEAFF
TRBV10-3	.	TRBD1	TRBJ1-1	TGTGCCATCAGGGGCGGGACAGGGGTTGGCACGGAAGCTTTCTTT	CAIRGGTGVGTEAFF
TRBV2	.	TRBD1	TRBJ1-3	TGTGCCAGCAGCGCACAGGGGTTGGGAAACACCATATATTTT	CASSAQGLGNTIYF
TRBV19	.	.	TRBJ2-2	TGTGCCAGTAGGGCACAGGCTAGGTTCCCCGGGGAGCTGTTTTTT	CASRAQARFPGELFF
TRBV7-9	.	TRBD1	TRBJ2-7	TGTGCCAGCAGCTTAGCTCCAGGGGGATCCTACGAGCAGTACTTC	CASSLAPGGSYEQYF
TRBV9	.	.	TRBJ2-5	TGTGCCAGCAGCGTGGGAGGAGACGGGGAGACCCAGTACTTC	CASSVGGDGETQYF
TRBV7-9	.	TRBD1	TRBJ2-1	TGTGCCAGCAGTTCAGGGGGCTCAAAGCAGTTCTTC	CASSSGGSKQFF
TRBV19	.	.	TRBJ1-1	TGTGCCAGTAGCACCCGGGACGGCCTATTTGAAGCTTTCTTT	CASSTRDGLFEAFF
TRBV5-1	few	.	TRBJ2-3	TGCGCCAGCAGGGCTGGGACTCCTATCACAGATACGCAGTATTTT	CASRAGTPITDTQYF
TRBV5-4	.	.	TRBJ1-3	TGTGCCAGCAGCTTGGGGCCGGGGTCCGGAAACACCATATATTTT	CASSLGPGSGNTIYF
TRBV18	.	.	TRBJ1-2	TGTGCCAGCTCACCAGGGTCGACAGACTTCTATGGCTACACCTTC	CASSPGSTDFYGYTF
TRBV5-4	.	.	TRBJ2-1	TGTGCCAGCAGCTTGGGCAGGGGAAGTACTGAGCAGTTCTTC	CASSLGRGSTEQFF
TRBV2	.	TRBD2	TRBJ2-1	TGTGCCAGCAGTGAAACGATAGCGGGGGGGTACAATGAGCAGTTCTTC	CASSETIAGGYNEQFF
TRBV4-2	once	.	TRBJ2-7	TGTGCCAGCAGCCAGACCGGGACCCACGTCTACGAGCAGTACTTC	CASSQTGTHVYEQYF
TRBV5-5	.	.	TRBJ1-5	TGTGCCAGCAGCCTGGAGACAGGAATTAGCAATCAGCCCCAGCATTTT	CASSLETGISNQPQHF
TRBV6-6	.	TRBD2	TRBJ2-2	TGTGCCAGCAAACTAGCGGGGGGGCGTCGGACCGGGGAGCTGTTTTTT	CASKLAGGRRTGELFF
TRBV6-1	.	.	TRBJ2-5	TGTGCCAGCAGTGAACTGGACAGCGGGACCCAGTACTTC	CASSELDSGTQYF
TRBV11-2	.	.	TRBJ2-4	TGTGCCAGCAGCTTAGACAGAGAACTAGCCAAAAACATTCAGTACTTC	CASSLDRELAKNIQYF
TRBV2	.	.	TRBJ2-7	TGTGCCAGCGGCCCCTACGAGCAGTACTTC	CASGPYEQYF
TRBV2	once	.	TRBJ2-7	TGTGCCAGCAGTGAATCCCGCTCAAGGGTGTCCGAGCAGTACTTC	CASSESRSRVSEQYF
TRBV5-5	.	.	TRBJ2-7	TGTGCCAGCAGCTTATTCACATCGGGGTACGAGCAGTACTTC	CASSLFTSGYEQYF
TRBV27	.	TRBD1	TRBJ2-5	TGTGCCAGCAGTCAAAGGACAGGGCTGCCTCTAGAGACCCAGTACTTC	CASSQRTGLPLETQYF
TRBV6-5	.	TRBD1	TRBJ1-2	TGTGCCAGCAGTTGGAGACAGGGGAATGGCTACACCTTC	CASSWRQGNGYTF
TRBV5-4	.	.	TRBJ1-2	TGTGCCAGCAGCTTGGCCGGGAAGGGGACCTATGGCTACACCTTC	CASSLAGKGTYGYTF
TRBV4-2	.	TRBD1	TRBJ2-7	TGTGCCAGCAGCCAAGAACGACAGGGATTCTACGAGCAGTACTTC	CASSQERQGFYEQYF
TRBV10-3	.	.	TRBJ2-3	TGTGCCATCAGTGGCGGGACGGCTCAGGGGGATACGCAGTATTTT	CAISGGTAQGDTQYF
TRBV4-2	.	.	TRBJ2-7	TGTGCCAGCAGCCAAGGGACCGCCACGGGCGAGCAGTACTTC	CASSQGTATGEQYF
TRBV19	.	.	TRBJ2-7	TGTGCCAGTACCTCATCGGGGGCCGAGCAGTACTTC	CASTSSGAEQYF
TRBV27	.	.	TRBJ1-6	TGTGCCAGCAGTTTAGTTCGCTCGGGGGGATCACCCCTCCACTTT	CASSLVRSGGSPLHF
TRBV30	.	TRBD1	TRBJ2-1	TGTGCCTGGAGAGTAGGCAGGGGGTCCCCTGAGCAGTTCTTC	CAWRVGRGSPEQFF
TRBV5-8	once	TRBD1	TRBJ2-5	TGTGCCAGCAGCCAGACAGGGGGCGGGGAGACCCAGTACTTC	CASSQTGGGETQYF
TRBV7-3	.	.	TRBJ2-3	TGTGCCAGCAGGGGCAGGGGAGATACGCAGTATTTT	CASRGRGDTQYF
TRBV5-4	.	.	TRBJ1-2	TGTGCCAGCAGCCCACGTCGGGCCCAAGGGCACACCTTC	CASSPRRAQGHTF
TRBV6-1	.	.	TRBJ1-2	TGTGCCAGCAGCCCCGGGACGGCCTACAACTATGGCTACACCTTC	CASSPGTAYNYGYTF
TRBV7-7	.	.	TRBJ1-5	TGTGCTAGCAGCTTGCTAGGATCTTTTCATCCCCAGCATTTT	CASSLLGSFHPQHF
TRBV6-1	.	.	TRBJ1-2	TGTGCCAGCAGTGAACTATTATTGGGGGAAAGAAGCTATGGCTACACCTTC	CASSELLLGERSYGYTF
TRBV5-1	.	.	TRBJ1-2	TGCGCCAGCAGCACCTTAGGACAGAACTATGGCTACACCTTC	CASSTLGQNYGYTF